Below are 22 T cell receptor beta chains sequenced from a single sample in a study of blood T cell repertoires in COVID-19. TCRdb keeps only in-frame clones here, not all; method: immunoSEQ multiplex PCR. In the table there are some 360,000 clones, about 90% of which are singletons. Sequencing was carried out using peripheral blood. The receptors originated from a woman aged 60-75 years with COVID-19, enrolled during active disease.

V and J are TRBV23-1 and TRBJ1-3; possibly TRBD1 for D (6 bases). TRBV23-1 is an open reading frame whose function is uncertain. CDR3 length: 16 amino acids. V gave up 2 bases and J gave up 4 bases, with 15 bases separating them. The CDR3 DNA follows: TGCGCCAGCAGTCAAAAGACAGGACCACTGGGAAACACCATATATTTT. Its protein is CASSQKTGPLGNTIYF.

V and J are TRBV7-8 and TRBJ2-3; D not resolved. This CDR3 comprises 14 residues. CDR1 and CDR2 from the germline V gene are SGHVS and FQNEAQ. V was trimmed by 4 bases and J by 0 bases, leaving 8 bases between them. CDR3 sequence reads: CASSSGLSTDTQYF. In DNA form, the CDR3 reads TGTGCCAGCAGCTCCGGTTTAAGCACAGATACGCAGTATTTT.

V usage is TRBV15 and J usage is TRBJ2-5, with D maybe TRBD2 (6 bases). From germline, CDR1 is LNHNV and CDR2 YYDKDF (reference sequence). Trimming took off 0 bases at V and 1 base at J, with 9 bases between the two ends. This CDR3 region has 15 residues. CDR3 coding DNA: TGTGCCACCAGCAGAGATCGGGGGTTCCAAGAGACCCAGTACTTC. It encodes CATSRDRGFQETQYF. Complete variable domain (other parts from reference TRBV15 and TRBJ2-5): DAMVIQNPRYQVTQFGKPVTLSCSQTLNHNVMYWYQQKSSQAPKLLFHYYDKDFNNEADTPDNFQSRRPNTSFCFLDIRSPGLGDTAMYLCATSRDRGFQETQYFGPGTRLLVL.

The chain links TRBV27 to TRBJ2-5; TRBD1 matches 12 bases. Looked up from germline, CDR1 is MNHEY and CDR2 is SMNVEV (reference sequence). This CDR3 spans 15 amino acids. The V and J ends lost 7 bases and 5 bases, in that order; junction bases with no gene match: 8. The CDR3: CASKVGTGGAETQYF. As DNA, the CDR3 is TGTGCCAGCAAGGTGGGGACAGGGGGCGCCGAGACCCAGTACTTC.

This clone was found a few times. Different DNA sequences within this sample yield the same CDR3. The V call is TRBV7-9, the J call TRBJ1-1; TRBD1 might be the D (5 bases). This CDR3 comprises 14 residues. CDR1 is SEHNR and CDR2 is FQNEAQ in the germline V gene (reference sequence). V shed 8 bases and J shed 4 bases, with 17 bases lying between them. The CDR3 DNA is TGTGCCAGCTCCCCAAGGCAGGGAGGCACTGAAGCTTTCTTT. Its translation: CASSPRQGGTEAFF.

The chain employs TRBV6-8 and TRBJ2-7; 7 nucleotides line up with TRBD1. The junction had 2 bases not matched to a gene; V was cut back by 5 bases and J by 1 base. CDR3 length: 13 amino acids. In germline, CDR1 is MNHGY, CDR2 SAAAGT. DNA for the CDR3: TGTGCCAGCAGTGGGACAGTGTCCTACGAGCAGTACTTC. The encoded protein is CASSGTVSYEQYF.

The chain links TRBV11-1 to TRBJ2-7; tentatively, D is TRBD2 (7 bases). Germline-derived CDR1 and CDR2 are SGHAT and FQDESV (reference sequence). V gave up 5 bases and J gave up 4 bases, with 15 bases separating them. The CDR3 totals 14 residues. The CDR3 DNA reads TGTGCCAGCAGCCCGATGGGGGGGCCATACGAGCAGTACTTC. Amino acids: CASSPMGGPYEQYF.

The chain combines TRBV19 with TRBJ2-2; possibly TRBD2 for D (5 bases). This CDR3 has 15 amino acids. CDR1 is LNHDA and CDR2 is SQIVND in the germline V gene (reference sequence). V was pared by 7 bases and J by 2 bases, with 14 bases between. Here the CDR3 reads CASIPRAPNTGELFF. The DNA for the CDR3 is TGTGCCAGTATCCCGAGGGCACCCAACACCGGGGAGCTGTTTTTT.

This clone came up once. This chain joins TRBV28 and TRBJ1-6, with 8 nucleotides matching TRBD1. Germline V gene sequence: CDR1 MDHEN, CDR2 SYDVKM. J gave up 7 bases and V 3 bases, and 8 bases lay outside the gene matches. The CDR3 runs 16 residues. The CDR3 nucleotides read TGTGCCAGCAGTTTTCGAAGGAGACAGGGGAATTCACCCCTCCACTTT. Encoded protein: CASSFRRRQGNSPLHF. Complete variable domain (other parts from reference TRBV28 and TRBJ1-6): DVKVTQSSRYLVKRTGEKVFLECVQDMDHENMFWYRQDPGLGLRLIYFSYDVKMKEKGDIPEGYSVSREKKERFSLILESASTNQTSMYLCASSFRRRQGNSPLHFGNGTRLTVT.

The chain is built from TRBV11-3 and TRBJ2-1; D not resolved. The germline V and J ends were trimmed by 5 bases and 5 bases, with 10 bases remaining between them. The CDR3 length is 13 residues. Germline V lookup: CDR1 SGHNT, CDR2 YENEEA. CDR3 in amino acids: CASSINSNNEQFF. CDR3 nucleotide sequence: TGTGCCAGCAGCATAAACAGTAACAATGAGCAGTTCTTC.

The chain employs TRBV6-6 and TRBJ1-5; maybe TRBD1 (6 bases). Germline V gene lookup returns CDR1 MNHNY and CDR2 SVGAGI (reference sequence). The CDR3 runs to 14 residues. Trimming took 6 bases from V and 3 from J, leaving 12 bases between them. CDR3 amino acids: CASSSGGTNQPQHF. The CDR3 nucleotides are TGTGCCAGCAGCTCGGGGGGCACCAATCAGCCCCAGCATTTT.

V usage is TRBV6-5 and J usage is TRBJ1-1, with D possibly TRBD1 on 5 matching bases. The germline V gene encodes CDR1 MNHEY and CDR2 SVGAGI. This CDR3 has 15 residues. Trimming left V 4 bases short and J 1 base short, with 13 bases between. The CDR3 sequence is CASSLNRQQNTEAFF. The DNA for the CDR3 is TGTGCCAGCAGTTTAAACCGACAGCAGAACACTGAAGCTTTCTTT.

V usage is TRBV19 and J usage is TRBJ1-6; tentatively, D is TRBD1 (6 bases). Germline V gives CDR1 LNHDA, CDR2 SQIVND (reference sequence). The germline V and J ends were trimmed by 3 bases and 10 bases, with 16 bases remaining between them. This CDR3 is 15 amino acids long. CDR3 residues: CASSISDSAWSPLHF. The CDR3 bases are TGTGCCAGTAGTATTTCGGACAGCGCTTGGTCACCCCTCCACTTT.

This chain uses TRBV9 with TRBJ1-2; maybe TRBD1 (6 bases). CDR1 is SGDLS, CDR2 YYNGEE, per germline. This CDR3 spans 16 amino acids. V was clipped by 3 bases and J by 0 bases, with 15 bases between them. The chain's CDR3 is CASSDGRGYTNYGYTF. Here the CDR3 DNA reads TGTGCCAGCAGCGACGGCAGGGGATACACTAACTATGGCTACACCTTC.

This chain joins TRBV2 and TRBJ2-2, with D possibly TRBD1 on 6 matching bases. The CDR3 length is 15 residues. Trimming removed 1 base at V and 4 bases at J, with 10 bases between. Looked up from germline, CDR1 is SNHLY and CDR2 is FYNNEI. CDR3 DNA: TGTGCCAGCAGTGAAGTGGGGGCAGGCACCGGGGAGCTGTTTTTT. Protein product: CASSEVGAGTGELFF.

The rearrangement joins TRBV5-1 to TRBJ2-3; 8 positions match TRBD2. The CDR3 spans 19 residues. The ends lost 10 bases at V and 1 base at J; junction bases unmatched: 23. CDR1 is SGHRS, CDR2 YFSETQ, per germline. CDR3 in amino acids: CARRGASGGNELRTDTQYF. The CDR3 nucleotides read TGCGCCCGCCGGGGGGCCAGCGGGGGCAACGAGTTACGCACAGATACGCAGTATTTT.

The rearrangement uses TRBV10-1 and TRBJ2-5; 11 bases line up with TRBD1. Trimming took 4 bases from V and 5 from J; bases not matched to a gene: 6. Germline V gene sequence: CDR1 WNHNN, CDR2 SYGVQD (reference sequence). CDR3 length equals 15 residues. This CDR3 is CASSGPGQGGETQYF. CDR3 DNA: TGCGCCAGCAGTGGGCCGGGACAGGGGGGGGAGACCCAGTACTTC.

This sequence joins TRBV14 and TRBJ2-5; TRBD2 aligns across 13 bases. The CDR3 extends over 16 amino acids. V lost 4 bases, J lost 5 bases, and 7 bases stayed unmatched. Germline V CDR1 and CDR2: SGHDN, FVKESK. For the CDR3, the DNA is TGTGCCAGCAGCCGGACTAGCGGGGGCCTTGGGGAGACCCAGTACTTC. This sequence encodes CASSRTSGGLGETQYF. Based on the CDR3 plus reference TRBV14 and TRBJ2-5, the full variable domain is EAGVTQFPSHSVIEKGQTVTLRCDPISGHDNLYWYRRVMGKEIKFLLHFVKESKQDESGMPNNRFLAERTGGTYSTLKVQPAELEDSGVYFCASSRTSGGLGETQYFGPGTRLLVL.

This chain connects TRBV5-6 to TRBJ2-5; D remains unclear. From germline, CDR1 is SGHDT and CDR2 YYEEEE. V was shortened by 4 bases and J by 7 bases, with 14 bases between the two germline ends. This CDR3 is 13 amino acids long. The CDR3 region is CASSPPERTTQYF. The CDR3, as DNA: TGTGCCAGCAGCCCCCCCGAGCGTACGACCCAGTACTTC. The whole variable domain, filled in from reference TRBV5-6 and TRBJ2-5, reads DAGVTQSPTHLIKTRGQQVTLRCSPKSGHDTVSWYQQALGQGPQFIFQYYEEEERQRGNFPDRFSGHQFPNYSSELNVNALLLGDSALYLCASSPPERTTQYFGPGTRLLVL.

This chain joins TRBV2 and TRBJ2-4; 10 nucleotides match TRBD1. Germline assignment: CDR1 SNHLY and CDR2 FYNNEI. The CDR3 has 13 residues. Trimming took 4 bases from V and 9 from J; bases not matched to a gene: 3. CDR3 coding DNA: TGTGCCAGCAGTGTAAGGGACAGGGGCATTCAGTACTTC. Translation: CASSVRDRGIQYF.

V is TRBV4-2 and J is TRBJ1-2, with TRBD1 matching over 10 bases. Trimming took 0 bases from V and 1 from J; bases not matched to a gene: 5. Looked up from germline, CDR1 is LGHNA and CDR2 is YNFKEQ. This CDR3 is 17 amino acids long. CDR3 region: CASSQELRTGGNYGYTF. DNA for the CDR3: TGTGCCAGCAGCCAAGAATTGAGGACAGGGGGTAACTATGGCTACACCTTC.

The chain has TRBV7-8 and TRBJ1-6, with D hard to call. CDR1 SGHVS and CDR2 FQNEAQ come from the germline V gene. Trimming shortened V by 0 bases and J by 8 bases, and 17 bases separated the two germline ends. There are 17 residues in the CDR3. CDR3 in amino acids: CASSLALGNPGYSPLHF. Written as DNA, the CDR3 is TGTGCCAGCAGCTTAGCGCTAGGGAATCCGGGGTATTCACCCCTCCACTTT.